The present TCR beta chain was sequenced within a study of blood T cell repertoires in COVID-19. Study at large: T cells, B-cell-depleted T cells, or PBMCs supplied cDNA or gDNA.

Repertoires were generated with immunoSEQ multiplex PCR, while TCRdb's copy carries only in-frame clones and drops some. The sample contains 260,000 or so clones, around 84% of which appear only once. What the recovered Cohort 3 donors had was two negative PCRs, clearance, or symptom resolution. The TCR was taken from a man aged 18-30 years who had recovered from COVID-19. Sequenced sample: PBMCs or T cells enriched from blood (not recorded which).

The CDR3 DNA is TGTGCCAGCAGTTACTCGATTGGGCAGGGGACAGCGGAAAATGAGCAGTTCTTC. Amino acid sequence: CASSYSIGQGTAENEQFF. This sequence joins TRBV6-2 or TRBV6-3 and TRBJ2-1, with 7 bases identical to TRBD1. Germline assignment: CDR1 MNHEY and CDR2 SVGEGT. Unmatched junction bases numbered 15, after V lost 0 bases and J lost 7 bases. The CDR3 covers 18 residues.